This T cell receptor (beta chain) was observed in a study of T cells in Graves' hyperthyroidism and ophthalmopathy. General observations from the study: Expanded thyroid clonotypes (above 0.001) were mostly also found in blood.

From RNA transcripts, TCR beta CDR3 regions were amplified. In the first-round RT-PCR of the TCR CDR3, the HTBI primer set was used. Each CDR3 protein is one row after TCRdb ran MiXCR on the multiplex PCR reads. The data show some 300,000 distinct CDR3 sequences, about an eighth seen once. This clonotype was observed a few times. Antigen specificity is unknown. Source material: blood. The receptor was derived from a woman younger than 45 with Graves' hyperthyroidism that later progressed to Graves' ophthalmopathy.

The CDR3 region has the DNA TGTGCCAGTAGTCCACTAGCGGAATCCTACGAGCAGTACTTC. Protein sequence: CASSPLAESYEQYF. This chain links TRBV19 with TRBJ2-7; 8 positions agree with TRBD2. Germline values: CDR1 LNHDA, CDR2 SQIVND (reference sequence). Trimming took 5 bases from V and 1 from J; bases not matched to a gene: 4. The CDR3 covers 14 residues.